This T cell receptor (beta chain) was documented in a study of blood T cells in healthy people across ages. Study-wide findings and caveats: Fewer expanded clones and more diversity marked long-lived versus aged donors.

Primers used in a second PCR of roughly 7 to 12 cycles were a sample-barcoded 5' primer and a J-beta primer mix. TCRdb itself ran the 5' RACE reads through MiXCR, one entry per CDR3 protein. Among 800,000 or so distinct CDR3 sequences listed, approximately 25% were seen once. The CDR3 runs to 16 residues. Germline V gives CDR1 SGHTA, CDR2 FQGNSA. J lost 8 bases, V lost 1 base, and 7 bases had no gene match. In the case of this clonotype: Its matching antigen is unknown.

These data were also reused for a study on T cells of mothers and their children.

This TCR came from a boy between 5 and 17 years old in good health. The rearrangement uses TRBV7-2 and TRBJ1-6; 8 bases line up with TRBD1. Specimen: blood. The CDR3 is CASSLGGRGPYSPLHF. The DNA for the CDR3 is TGTGCCAGCAGCTTAGGCGGCAGGGGGCCGTATTCACCCCTCCACTTT.